This entry features one TCR beta chain sequence. The antigen is unknown. In the same sample, other DNA sequences code for this CDR3. This record comes from a study of CD8+ T cells in alopecia areata. About the research overall: Tofacitinib administration to treated patients was oral, at 5 to 10 mg twice daily.

cDNA serving as the sequencing template came from extracted, reverse transcribed RNA. Sequencing used immunoSEQ multiplex PCR; TCRdb keeps in-frame clones, though not all of them. The sample carries 250,000 to 300,000 clones, 55% to 75% recorded once. Overall study results and limits: Among the top 100, expanded CD8+ clones, as well as scalp clonality, were significantly decreased by tofacitinib. Between patients, shared TCR sequences were less clear than in mice. This was possibly due in part to HLA diversity in the patient population.

The treatment was: oral pan-JAK inhibitor, 5-10 mg twice daily. Per germline, CDR1 SQVTM and CDR2 ANQGSEA. V trimming: 5 bases; J trimming: 4 bases; junction bases outside the gene matches: 5. This CDR3 spans 12 amino acids. The rearrangement links TRBV29-1 to TRBJ2-7; 7 bases are shared with TRBD2. This receptor was taken from a human donor with alopecia areata. This material consisted of CD4+ T cells sorted from blood, taken at week 24, from a patient treated with tofacitinib. In nucleotides, the CDR3 is TGCAGCGTTTCTCGGGGAGGGTACGAGCAGTACTTC. Its protein product is CSVSRGGYEQYF.